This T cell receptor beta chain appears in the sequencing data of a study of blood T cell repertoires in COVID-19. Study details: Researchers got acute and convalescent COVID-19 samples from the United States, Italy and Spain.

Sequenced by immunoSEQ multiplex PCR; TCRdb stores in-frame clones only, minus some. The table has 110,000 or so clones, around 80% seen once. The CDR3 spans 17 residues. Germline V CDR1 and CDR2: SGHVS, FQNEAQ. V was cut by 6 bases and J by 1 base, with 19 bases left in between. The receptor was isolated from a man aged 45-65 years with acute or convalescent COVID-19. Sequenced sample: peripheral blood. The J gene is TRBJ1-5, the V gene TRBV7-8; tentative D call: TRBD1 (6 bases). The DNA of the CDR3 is TGTGCCAGCAGTCGTACAGGGTTGATGGTGAGCAATCAGCCCCAGCATTTT. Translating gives CASSRTGLMVSNQPQHF.